This T cell receptor (beta chain) was recovered during a study of T cell responses to AZD1222 COVID-19 vaccine. This CDR3 is built from 11 residues. Trimming pared 0 bases from V and 5 bases from J, leaving 1 base between. CDR1 and CDR2 from the germline V gene are SGHRS and YFSETQ. Data came from immunoSEQ multiplex PCR; TCRdb stores just in-frame clones and leaves some out. The table lists approximately 42,000 clones, approximately 90% of them singletons. Material: peripheral blood, obtained 28 days after the second AZD1222 dose. This TCR derives from an adult who received the AZD1222 COVID-19 vaccine. The V gene is TRBV5-1, the J gene TRBJ2-3, with D uncertain. The CDR3, as DNA: TGCGCCAGCAGCTTGGGAGATACGCAGTATTTT. Translating it yields CASSLGDTQYF.